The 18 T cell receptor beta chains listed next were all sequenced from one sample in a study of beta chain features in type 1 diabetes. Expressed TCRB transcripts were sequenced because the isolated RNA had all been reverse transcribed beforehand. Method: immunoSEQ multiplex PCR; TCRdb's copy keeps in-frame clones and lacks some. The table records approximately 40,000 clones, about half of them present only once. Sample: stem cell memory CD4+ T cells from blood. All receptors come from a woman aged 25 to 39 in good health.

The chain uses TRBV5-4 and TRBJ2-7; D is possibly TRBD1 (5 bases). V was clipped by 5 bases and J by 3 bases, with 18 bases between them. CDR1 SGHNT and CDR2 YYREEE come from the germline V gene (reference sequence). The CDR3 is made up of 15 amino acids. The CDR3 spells CASRSQVDPLYEQYF. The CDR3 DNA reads TGTGCCAGCAGATCACAGGTCGACCCCCTCTACGAGCAGTACTTC.

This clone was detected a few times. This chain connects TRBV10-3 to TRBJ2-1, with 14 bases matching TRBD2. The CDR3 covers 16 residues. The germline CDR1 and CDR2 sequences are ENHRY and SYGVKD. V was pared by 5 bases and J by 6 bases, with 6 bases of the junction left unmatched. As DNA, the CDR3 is TGTGCCATCAGTATCCGACTAGCGGGAGGGTTCAATGAGCAGTTCTTC. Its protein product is CAISIRLAGGFNEQFF.

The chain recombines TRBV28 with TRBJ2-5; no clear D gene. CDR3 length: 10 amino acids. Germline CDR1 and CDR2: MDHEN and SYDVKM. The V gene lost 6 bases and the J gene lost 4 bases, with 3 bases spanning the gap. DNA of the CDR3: TGTGCCAGCAGCGGAGAGACCCAGTACTTC. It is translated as CASSGETQYF.

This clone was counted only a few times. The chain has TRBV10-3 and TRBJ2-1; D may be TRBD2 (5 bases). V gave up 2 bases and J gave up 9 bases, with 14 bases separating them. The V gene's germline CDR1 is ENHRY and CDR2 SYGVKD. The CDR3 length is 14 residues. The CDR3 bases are TGTGCCATCAGTGAGGATCCGGGGTGGGGTGAGCAGTTCTTC. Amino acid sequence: CAISEDPGWGEQFF.

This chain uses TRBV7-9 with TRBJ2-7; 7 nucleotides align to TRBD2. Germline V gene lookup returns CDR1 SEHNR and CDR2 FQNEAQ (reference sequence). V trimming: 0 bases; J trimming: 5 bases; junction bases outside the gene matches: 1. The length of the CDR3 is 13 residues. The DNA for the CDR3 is TGTGCCAGCAGCTTAGCGGCGGGGGACGAGCAGTACTTC. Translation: CASSLAAGDEQYF.

This chain's CDR3 is CAWSVRGQGYYNEQFF. DNA for the CDR3: TGTGCCTGGAGTGTACGCGGACAGGGGTACTACAATGAGCAGTTCTTC. The gene calls are TRBV30 and TRBJ2-1, with 9 bases identical to TRBD1. V was pared by 0 bases and J by 3 bases, with 6 bases of the junction left unmatched. Germline-derived CDR1 and CDR2 are GTSNPN and SVGIG (reference sequence). The CDR3 loop spans 16 amino acids.

For the CDR3, the DNA is TGTGCCAGCAGCTTAGATCTACTAGCGGGAATTTGGTACAATGAGCAGTTCTTC. Translation: CASSLDLLAGIWYNEQFF. The J gene is TRBJ2-1, the V gene TRBV11-2; 10 positions match TRBD2. Per germline, CDR1 SGHAT and CDR2 FQNNGV. The CDR3 totals 18 residues. Trimming took 0 bases from V and 4 from J; bases not matched to a gene: 9.

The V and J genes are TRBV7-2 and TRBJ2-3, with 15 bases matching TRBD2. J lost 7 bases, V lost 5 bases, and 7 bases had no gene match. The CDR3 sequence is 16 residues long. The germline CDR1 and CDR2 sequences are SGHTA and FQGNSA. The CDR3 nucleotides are TGTGCCAGCAGCCCAACCGGGACTAGCGGGGGGAATACGCAGTATTTT. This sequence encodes CASSPTGTSGGNTQYF.

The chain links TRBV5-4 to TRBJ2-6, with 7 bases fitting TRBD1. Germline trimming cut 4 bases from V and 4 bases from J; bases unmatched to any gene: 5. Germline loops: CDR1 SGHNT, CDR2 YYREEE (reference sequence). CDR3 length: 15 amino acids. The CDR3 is CASSPTGSGANVLTF. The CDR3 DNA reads TGTGCCAGCAGCCCGACAGGGTCGGGGGCCAACGTCCTGACTTTC.

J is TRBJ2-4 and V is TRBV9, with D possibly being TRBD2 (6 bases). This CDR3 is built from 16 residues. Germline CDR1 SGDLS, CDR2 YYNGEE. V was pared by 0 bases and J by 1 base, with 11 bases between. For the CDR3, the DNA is TGTGCCAGCAGCGTAGGGTTTGGGAGGGCCAAAAACATTCAGTACTTC. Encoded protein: CASSVGFGRAKNIQYF.

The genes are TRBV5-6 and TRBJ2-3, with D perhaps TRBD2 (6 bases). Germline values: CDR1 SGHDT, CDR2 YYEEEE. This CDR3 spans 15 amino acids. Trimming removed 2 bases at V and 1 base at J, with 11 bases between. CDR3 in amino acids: CASSLYSSGTDTQYF. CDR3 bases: TGTGCCAGCAGCTTATACTCTAGCGGCACAGATACGCAGTATTTT.

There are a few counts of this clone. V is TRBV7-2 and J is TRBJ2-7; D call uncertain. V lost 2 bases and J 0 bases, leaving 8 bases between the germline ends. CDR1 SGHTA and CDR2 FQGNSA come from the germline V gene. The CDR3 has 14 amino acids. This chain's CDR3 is CASSLSGLSYEQYF. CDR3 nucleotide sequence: TGTGCCAGCAGCTTAAGTGGGCTCTCCTACGAGCAGTACTTC.

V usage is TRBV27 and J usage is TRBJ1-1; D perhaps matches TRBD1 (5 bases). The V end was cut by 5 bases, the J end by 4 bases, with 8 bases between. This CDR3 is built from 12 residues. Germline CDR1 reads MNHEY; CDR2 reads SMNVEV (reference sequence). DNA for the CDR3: TGTGCCAGCAGTCAGGGAGGCACTGAAGCTTTCTTT. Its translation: CASSQGGTEAFF.

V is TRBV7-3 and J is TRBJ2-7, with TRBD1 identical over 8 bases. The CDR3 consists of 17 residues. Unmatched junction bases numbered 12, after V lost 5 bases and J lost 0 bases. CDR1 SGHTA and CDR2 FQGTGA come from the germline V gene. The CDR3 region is CASSSLHGDRISYEQYF. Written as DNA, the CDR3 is TGTGCCAGCAGCAGTCTGCACGGGGACAGGATCTCCTACGAGCAGTACTTC. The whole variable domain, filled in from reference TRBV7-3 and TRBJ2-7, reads GAGVSQTPSNKVTEKGKYVELRCDPISGHTALYWYRQSLGQGPEFLIYFQGTGAADDSGLPNDRFFAVRPEGSVSTLKIQRTERGDSAVYLCASSSLHGDRISYEQYFGPGTRLTVT.

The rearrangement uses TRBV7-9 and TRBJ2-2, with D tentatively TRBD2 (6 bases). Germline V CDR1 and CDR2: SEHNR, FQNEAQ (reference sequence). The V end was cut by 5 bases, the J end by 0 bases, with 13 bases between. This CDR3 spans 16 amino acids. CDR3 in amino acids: CASSPAGSANTGELFF. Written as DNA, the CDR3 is TGTGCCAGCAGCCCAGCGGGCAGCGCGAACACCGGGGAGCTGTTTTTT.

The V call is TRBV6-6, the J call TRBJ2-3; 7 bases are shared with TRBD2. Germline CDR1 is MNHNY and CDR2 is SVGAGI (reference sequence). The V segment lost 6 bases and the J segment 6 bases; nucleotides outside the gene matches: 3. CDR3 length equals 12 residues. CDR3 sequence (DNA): TGTGCCAGCAGCCAACTAGCGGATACGCAGTATTTT. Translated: CASSQLADTQYF.

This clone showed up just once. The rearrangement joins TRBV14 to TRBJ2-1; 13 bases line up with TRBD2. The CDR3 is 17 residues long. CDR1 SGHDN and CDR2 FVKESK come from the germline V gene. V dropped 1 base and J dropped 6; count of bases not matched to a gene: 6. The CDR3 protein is CASSQAWGLAGTNEQFF. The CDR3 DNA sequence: TGTGCCAGCAGCCAAGCCTGGGGACTAGCGGGGACCAATGAGCAGTTCTTC.

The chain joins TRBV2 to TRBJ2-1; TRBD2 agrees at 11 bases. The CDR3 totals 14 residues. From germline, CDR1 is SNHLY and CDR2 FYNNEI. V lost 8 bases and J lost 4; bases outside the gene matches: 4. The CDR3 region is CASSGTSGYNEQFF. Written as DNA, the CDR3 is TGTGCCAGCTCCGGGACTAGCGGATACAATGAGCAGTTCTTC.